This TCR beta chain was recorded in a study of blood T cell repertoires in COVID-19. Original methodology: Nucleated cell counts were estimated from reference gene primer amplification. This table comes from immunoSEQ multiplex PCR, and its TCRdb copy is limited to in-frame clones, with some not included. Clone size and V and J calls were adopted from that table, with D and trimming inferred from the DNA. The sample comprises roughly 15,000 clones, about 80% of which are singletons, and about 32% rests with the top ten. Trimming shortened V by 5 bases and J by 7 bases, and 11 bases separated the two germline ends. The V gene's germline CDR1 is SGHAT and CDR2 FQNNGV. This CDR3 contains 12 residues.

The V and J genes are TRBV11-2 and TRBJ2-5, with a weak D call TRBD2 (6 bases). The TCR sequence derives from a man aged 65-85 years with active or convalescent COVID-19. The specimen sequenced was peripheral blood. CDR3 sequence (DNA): TGTGCCAGCAGCGGCCGGAGGGGGACCCAGTACTTC. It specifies CASSGRRGTQYF.